Presented here are 5 T cell receptor beta chains from one specimen sequenced in a study of cytotoxic CD8 clonotypes in ibrutinib-treated CLL. Here immunoSEQ multiplex PCR was the method, and the copy in TCRdb shows in-frame clones only, minus some. The top ten clones hold roughly 2% of a sample with over 150,000 clones, about 80% of them seen once. The sequenced sample was PBMCs, obtained after 12 months of ibrutinib treatment. The receptors shown here come from a human donor with chronic lymphocytic leukemia.

V gene TRBV29-1 combines with J gene TRBJ2-5, with D possibly being TRBD2 (6 bases). This CDR3 contains 13 residues. Trimming pared 5 bases from V and 4 bases from J, leaving 14 bases between. The germline CDR1 and CDR2 sequences are SQVTM and ANQGSEA. CDR3 in DNA: TGCAGCGTTTCCGGGGGAACTGGAGAGACCCAGTACTTC. It specifies CSVSGGTGETQYF.

About this clone itself: Mismatch with germline at one junction end may stem from a read error. This chain links TRBV7-2 with TRBJ1-1; 10 bases line up with TRBD1. CDR3 length equals 18 residues. Germline V gene data show CDR1 as SGHTA and CDR2 as FQGNSA. CDR3 in DNA: TGTGCCAGCAGCGTAGCCATCCTACGGGACAGGGGGAACACTGAAGCTTTCTTT. It translates to CASSVAILRDRGNTEAFF.

This clone was observed a handful of times. The CDR3 sequence is CASSQEWRTEAFF. In DNA, the CDR3 is TGCGCCAGCAGCCAAGAATGGAGGACTGAAGCTTTCTTT. The rearrangement links TRBV4-3 to TRBJ1-1; no clear D gene. The CDR3 consists of 13 residues. The V end lost 0 bases, the J end lost 5 bases, and 7 bases lay between the germline ends. Germline V CDR1 and CDR2: LGHNA, YSLEER.

The V call is TRBV19, the J call TRBJ2-1; D may be TRBD1 (5 bases). This CDR3 region has 14 residues. V lost 5 bases and J 4 bases, leaving 12 bases between the germline ends. Germline V lookup: CDR1 LNHDA, CDR2 SQIVND (reference sequence). The CDR3: CASSHQGTYNEQFF. The CDR3, as DNA: TGTGCCAGTAGTCATCAGGGTACATACAATGAGCAGTTCTTC. The full variable domain, with the rest looked up from reference TRBV19 and TRBJ2-1, is DGGITQSPKYLFRKEGQNVTLSCEQNLNHDAMYWYRQDPGQGLRLIYYSQIVNDFQKGDIAEGYSVSREKKESFPLTVTSAQKNPTAFYLCASSHQGTYNEQFFGPGTRLTVL.

The chain combines TRBV5-6 with TRBJ2-7; no clear D gene. The V end lost 1 base, the J end lost 2 bases, and 10 bases lay between the germline ends. Germline CDR1 SGHDT, CDR2 YYEEEE. The CDR3 consists of 14 residues. CDR3 loop: CASSLSDLTYEQYF. In nucleotides, the CDR3 is TGTGCCAGCAGCTTGAGTGACCTTACCTACGAGCAGTACTTC.